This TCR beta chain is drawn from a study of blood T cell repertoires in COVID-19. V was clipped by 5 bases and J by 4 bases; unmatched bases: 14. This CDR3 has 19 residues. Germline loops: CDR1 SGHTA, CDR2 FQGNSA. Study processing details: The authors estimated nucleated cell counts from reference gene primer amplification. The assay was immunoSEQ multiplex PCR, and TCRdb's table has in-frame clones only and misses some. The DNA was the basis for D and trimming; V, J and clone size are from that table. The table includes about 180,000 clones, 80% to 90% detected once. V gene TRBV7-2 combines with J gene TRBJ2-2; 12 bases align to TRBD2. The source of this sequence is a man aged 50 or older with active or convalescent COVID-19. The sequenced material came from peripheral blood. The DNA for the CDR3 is TGTGCCAGCAGCCCGCAGAGGGCTAGCGGGGGGGCGGTCACCGGGGAGCTGTTTTTT. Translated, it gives CASSPQRASGGAVTGELFF.